This passage covers 15 T cell receptor beta chains from one sample sequenced in a study of sequential checkpoint blockade in melanoma (dated by TCRdb to between 2019 and 2020). The library was obtained by the immunoSEQ multiplex PCR assay. TCRdb carries this immuneACCESS record with in-frame sequences only. Its versions omit some clonotypes, under half of them owing to an unresolved V gene in the studies checked, with the rest unexplained. The sample has roughly 7,000 clones on record, over 25% of them singletons. Approximately 23% of the sample is held by the ten biggest clonotypes. The sample's treatment or condition label is to be understood as: randomized to nivolumab then ipilimumab (arm A) or the reverse (arm B). The sample in question was tumor tissue (inferred from file names), obtained from a patient given nivolumab and ipilimumab in sequence. The receptors derive from a human donor with melanoma.

In this sample, this clone turned up a few times. The chain is built from TRBV6-8 and TRBJ1-2; no reliable D call. Germline V gene lookup returns CDR1 MNHGY and CDR2 SAAAGT. This CDR3 has 12 amino acids. Trimming left V 7 bases short and J 6 bases short, with 12 bases between. In DNA, the CDR3 is TGTGCCAGCACACTAGGCTTCGATGGCTACACCTTC. Translating gives CASTLGFDGYTF.

The CDR3 nucleotides are TGCGCCAGCAGCTTGGGGTTAACTTCCCGGGGAGAGACCCAGTACTTC. Amino acid sequence: CASSLGLTSRGETQYF. V is TRBV5-1 and J is TRBJ2-5, with D possibly being TRBD2 (5 bases). CDR1 SGHRS and CDR2 YFSETQ come from the germline V gene. Trimming stripped 0 bases from V and 4 bases from J, with 16 bases between. There are 16 residues in the CDR3.

The chain recombines TRBV19 with TRBJ2-7; D is perhaps TRBD1 (8 bases). The CDR3 consists of 14 residues. The V end lost 8 bases, the J end lost 2 bases, and 16 bases lay between the germline ends. Germline CDR1 is LNHDA and CDR2 is SQIVND (reference sequence). The DNA of the CDR3 is TGTGCCAGTGGAGAACAGGGGGGGCCCTACGAGCAGTACTTC. Amino acids: CASGEQGGPYEQYF.

CDR3 in DNA: TGTGCCTGGAGGGTATCTGGAAACACCATATATTTT. It yields the protein CAWRVSGNTIYF. The chain links TRBV30 to TRBJ1-3, with no clear D. Germline V lookup: CDR1 GTSNPN, CDR2 SVGIG (reference sequence). The CDR3 totals 12 residues. The V gene lost 3 bases and the J gene lost 1 base, with 4 bases spanning the gap.

This clone was seen repeatedly, ten times or more. The chain employs TRBV11-3 and TRBJ1-3; 8 nucleotides align to TRBD1. V shed 5 bases and J 4 bases; nucleotides not matched to a gene: 10. CDR3 size: 16 residues. Germline lookup yields CDR1 SGHNT and CDR2 YENEEA. CDR3 DNA sequence: TGTGCCAGCAGCCCCTGGACAGGGACGACGGGAAACACCATATATTTT. This translates into CASSPWTGTTGNTIYF.

This clone was observed a handful of times. This chain uses TRBV6-8 with TRBJ2-4; D might be TRBD1 or TRBD2, each matching 5 bases. Germline loops: CDR1 MNHGY, CDR2 SAAAGT. The CDR3 consists of 16 residues. V gave up 2 bases and J gave up 8 bases, with 19 bases separating them. CDR3 bases: TGTGCCAGCAGTTACGGACCAGGGAGCGTGCAGCACATTCAGTACTTC. This translates into CASSYGPGSVQHIQYF.

This clone was counted only a few times. The rearrangement joins TRBV12-5 to TRBJ1-4; TRBD1 aligns across 7 bases. This CDR3 comprises 13 residues. Germline CDR1 reads LGHNT; CDR2 reads FRNRAP. The chain's CDR3 is CAAKTGDNEKLFF. The CDR3 DNA follows: TGTGCCGCCAAAACAGGGGATAATGAAAAACTGTTTTTT.

The chain links TRBV5-1 to TRBJ2-6; possibly TRBD2 for D (6 bases). The CDR3 is made up of 14 amino acids. Germline V gives CDR1 SGHRS, CDR2 YFSETQ. V dropped 6 bases and J dropped 4 bases, with 11 bases sitting between them. The CDR3, as DNA: TGCGCCAGCACCGCGGGGCCCGGGGCCAACGTCCTGACTTTC. Protein sequence: CASTAGPGANVLTF.

The rearrangement uses TRBV6-8 and TRBJ2-2, with 10 nucleotides matching TRBD1. The V gene end was trimmed by 6 bases and the J gene end by 6 bases; junction bases not matched to a gene: 10. The CDR3 consists of 16 residues. Germline CDR1 is MNHGY and CDR2 is SAAAGT. The CDR3 here is CASRKGQGTSSGELFF. As DNA, the CDR3 is TGTGCCAGCAGAAAGGGACAGGGGACCTCGTCCGGGGAGCTGTTTTTT.

In its sample, this clone was seen many times. The V and J genes are TRBV9 and TRBJ2-5; D remains ambiguous. This CDR3 has 15 amino acids. Germline V lookup: CDR1 SGDLS, CDR2 YYNGEE. Trimming stripped 4 bases from V and 3 bases from J, with 16 bases between. This CDR3 is CASSLGSGEEETQYF. CDR3 coding DNA: TGTGCCAGCAGCTTAGGCTCGGGCGAAGAAGAGACCCAGTACTTC.

The chain carries TRBV28 and TRBJ2-7; perhaps TRBD2 as D (7 bases). The CDR3 contains 16 residues. Looked up from germline, CDR1 is MDHEN and CDR2 is SYDVKM. The germline V and J ends were trimmed by 6 bases and 1 base, with 19 bases remaining between them. CDR3 region: CASRYRGGGVSYEQYF. For the CDR3, the DNA is TGTGCCAGCAGGTATAGGGGGGGAGGCGTTTCCTACGAGCAGTACTTC.

The gene calls are TRBV11-3 and TRBJ2-1, with D maybe TRBD1 (7 bases). The CDR3 covers 16 residues. Germline V gene data show CDR1 as SGHNT and CDR2 as YENEEA. V lost 3 bases, J lost 2 bases, and 14 bases lay in between. Here the CDR3 DNA reads TGTGCCAGCAGCTTGAGGCAGGGGGGAACCTACAATGAGCAGTTCTTC. This translates into CASSLRQGGTYNEQFF.

The chain uses TRBV6-8 and TRBJ2-1; D possibly matches TRBD1 or TRBD2 (5 bases each). The CDR3 is made up of 15 amino acids. The germline V and J ends were trimmed by 2 bases and 2 bases, with 10 bases remaining between them. Per germline, CDR1 MNHGY and CDR2 SAAAGT. The CDR3 protein is CASSYPQGAYNEQFF. The CDR3 nucleotides are TGTGCCAGCAGTTACCCTCAGGGAGCCTACAATGAGCAGTTCTTC.

In this sample, this clone turned up a few times. The chain has TRBV29-1 and TRBJ1-1; D is perhaps TRBD1 (6 bases). The V and J ends lost 4 bases and 5 bases respectively, with 14 bases between them. Looked up from germline, CDR1 is SQVTM and CDR2 is ANQGSEA. The CDR3 loop spans 13 amino acids. In nucleotides, the CDR3 is TGCAGCGTTGCGGCTCAGGGGCGAACTGAAGCTTTCTTT. Its protein is CSVAAQGRTEAFF.

Only a few counts were recorded for this clone. This chain connects TRBV12-5 to TRBJ1-2; D gene ambiguous. Per germline, CDR1 LGHNT and CDR2 FRNRAP. This CDR3 has 15 residues. The DNA of the CDR3 is TGTGCCAGCACCCATTCAACGACACCAAAATATGGCTACACCTTC. Encoded protein: CASTHSTTPKYGYTF.